What follows is one T cell receptor (beta chain) and its context. Its antigen is not identified. Using immunoSEQ multiplex PCR, the repertoire was profiled, and TCRdb retains in-frame clones only, with some absent. The sample has 110,000 or so clones, about 91% seen once. The CDR3 has 12 amino acids. Germline V lookup: CDR1 SEHNR, CDR2 FQNEAQ (reference sequence). Trimming removed 7 bases at V and 8 bases at J, with 9 bases between. These data belong to a study of T cell responses to AZD1222 COVID-19 vaccine. Study results and limitations: Epitopes outside B.1.351 and B.1.1.7 mutated regions reportedly drew nearly half of spike TCRs.

The chain has TRBV7-9 and TRBJ1-6, with D possibly matching TRBD1 (5 bases). This sample comprised peripheral blood, obtained 28 days after the second AZD1222 dose. The sequence was obtained from an adult who received the AZD1222 COVID-19 vaccine. CDR3 region: CASTRADSPLHF. DNA for the CDR3: TGTGCCAGCACCAGGGCTGATTCACCCCTCCACTTT. Complete variable domain (other parts from reference TRBV7-9 and TRBJ1-6): DTGVSQNPRHKITKRGQNVTFRCDPISEHNRLYWYRQTLGQGPEFLTYFQNEAQLEKSRLLSDRFSAERPKGSFSTLEIQRTEQGDSAMYLCASTRADSPLHFGNGTRLTVT.